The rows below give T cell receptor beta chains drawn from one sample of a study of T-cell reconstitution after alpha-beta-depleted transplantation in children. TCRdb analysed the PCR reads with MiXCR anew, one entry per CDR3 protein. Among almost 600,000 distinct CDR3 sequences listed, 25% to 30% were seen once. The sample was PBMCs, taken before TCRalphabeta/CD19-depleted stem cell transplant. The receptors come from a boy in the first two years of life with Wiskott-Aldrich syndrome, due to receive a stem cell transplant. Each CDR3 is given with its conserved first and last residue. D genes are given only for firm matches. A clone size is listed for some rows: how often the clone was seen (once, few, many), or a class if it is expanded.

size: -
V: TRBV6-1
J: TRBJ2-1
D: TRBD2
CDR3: CASSPVGAGELEQFF
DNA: TGTGCCAGCAGTCCGGTGGGAGCGGGAGAATTAGAGCAGTTCTTC

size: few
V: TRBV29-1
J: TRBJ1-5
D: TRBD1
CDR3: CSVADSGGSNQPQHF
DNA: TGCAGCGTTGCCGACTCAGGGGGTAGCAATCAGCCCCAGCATTTT

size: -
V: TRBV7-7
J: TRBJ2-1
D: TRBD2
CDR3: CASSLQLAVYNEQFF
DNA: TGTGCCAGCAGCTTACAGCTAGCGGTATACAATGAGCAGTTCTTC

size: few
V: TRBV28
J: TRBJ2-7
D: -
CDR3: CASSFRRVEGEQYF
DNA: TGTGCCAGCAGTTTCCGCAGGGTAGAGGGCGAGCAGTACTTC

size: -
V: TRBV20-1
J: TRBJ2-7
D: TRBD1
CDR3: CSAPKQGYEQYF
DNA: TGCAGTGCCCCAAAACAGGGGTACGAGCAGTACTTC

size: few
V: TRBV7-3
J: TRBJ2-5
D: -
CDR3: CASSPRRSAYQETQYF
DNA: TGTGCCAGCAGCCCTCGGAGGAGCGCGTACCAAGAGACCCAGTACTTC

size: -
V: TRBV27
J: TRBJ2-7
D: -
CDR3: CAISPTDTLRDEQYF
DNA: TGTGCCATCAGTCCCACGGACACCCTCAGGGACGAGCAGTACTTC

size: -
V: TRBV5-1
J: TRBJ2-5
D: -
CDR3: CASSLIGGREETQYF
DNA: TGCGCCAGCAGCTTGATCGGGGGGCGAGAGGAGACCCAGTACTTC

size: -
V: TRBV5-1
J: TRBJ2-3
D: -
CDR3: CASSLVGREDTQYF
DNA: TGCGCCAGCAGCTTGGTAGGACGGGAGGATACGCAGTATTTT

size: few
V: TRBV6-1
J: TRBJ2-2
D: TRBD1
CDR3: CASSRDRGAGKLFF
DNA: TGTGCCAGCAGTAGGGACAGGGGGGCAGGGAAGCTGTTTTTT

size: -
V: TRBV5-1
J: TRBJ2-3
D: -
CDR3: CASSMERERTDTQYF
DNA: TGCGCCAGCAGCATGGAGCGCGAGCGCACAGATACGCAGTATTTT

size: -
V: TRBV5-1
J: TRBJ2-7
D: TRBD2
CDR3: CASSITSGTFEQYF
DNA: TGCGCCAGCAGCATTACTAGCGGGACATTCGAGCAGTACTTC

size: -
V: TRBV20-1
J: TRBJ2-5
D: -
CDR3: CSAIRATEETQYF
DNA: TGCAGTGCTATAAGAGCGACAGAAGAGACCCAGTACTTC

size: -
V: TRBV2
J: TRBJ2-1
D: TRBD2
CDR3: CASSELAANEQFF
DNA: TGTGCCAGCAGTGAACTAGCGGCAAATGAGCAGTTCTTC

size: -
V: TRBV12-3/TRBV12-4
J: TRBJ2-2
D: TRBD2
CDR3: CASRGRLAGNSGELFF
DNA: TGTGCCAGCAGGGGTCGGCTAGCGGGAAACTCCGGGGAGCTGTTTTTT

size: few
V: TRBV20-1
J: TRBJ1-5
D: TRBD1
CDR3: CSARDIMAGGYQPQHF
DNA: TGCAGTGCTAGAGATATAATGGCAGGGGGCTATCAGCCCCAGCATTTT

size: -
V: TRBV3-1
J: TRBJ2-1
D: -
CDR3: CASSQPLGLNNEQFF
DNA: TGTGCCAGCAGCCAACCCTTAGGATTAAACAATGAGCAGTTCTTC

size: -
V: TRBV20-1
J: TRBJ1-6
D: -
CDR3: CSASFPQGMGSPLHF
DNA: TGCAGTGCGAGTTTCCCCCAAGGGATGGGGTCACCCCTCCACTTT

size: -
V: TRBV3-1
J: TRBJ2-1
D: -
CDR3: CASSQVVSSYNEQFF
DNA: TGTGCCAGCAGCCAAGTCGTAAGCTCCTACAATGAGCAGTTCTTC

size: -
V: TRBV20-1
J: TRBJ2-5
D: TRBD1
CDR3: CSAREGDRVMAQYF
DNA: TGCAGTGCTAGAGAAGGGGACAGGGTAATGGCCCAGTACTTC

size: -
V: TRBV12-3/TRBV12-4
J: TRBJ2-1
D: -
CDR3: CASTDLHEQFF
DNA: TGTGCCAGCACCGACTTACATGAGCAGTTCTTC

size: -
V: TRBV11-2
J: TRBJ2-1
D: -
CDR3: CASSGAGTASSKLFNEQFF
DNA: TGTGCCAGCAGCGGCGCCGGGACCGCGTCCTCCAAACTCTTTAATGAGCAGTTCTTC

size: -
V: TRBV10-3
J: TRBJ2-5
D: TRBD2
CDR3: CAIGLAGSQETQYF
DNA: TGTGCCATTGGACTAGCGGGTAGCCAAGAGACCCAGTACTTC

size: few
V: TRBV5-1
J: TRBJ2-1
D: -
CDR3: CASSLMGHPGDEQFF
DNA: TGCGCCAGCAGCTTGATGGGACACCCTGGGGATGAGCAGTTCTTC

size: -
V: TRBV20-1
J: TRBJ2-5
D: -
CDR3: CSARDLLYQETQYF
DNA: TGCAGTGCTAGAGATTTACTGTACCAAGAGACCCAGTACTTC

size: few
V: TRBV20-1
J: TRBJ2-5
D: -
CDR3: CSARGQKETQYF
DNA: TGCAGTGCTAGAGGCCAGAAAGAGACCCAGTACTTC